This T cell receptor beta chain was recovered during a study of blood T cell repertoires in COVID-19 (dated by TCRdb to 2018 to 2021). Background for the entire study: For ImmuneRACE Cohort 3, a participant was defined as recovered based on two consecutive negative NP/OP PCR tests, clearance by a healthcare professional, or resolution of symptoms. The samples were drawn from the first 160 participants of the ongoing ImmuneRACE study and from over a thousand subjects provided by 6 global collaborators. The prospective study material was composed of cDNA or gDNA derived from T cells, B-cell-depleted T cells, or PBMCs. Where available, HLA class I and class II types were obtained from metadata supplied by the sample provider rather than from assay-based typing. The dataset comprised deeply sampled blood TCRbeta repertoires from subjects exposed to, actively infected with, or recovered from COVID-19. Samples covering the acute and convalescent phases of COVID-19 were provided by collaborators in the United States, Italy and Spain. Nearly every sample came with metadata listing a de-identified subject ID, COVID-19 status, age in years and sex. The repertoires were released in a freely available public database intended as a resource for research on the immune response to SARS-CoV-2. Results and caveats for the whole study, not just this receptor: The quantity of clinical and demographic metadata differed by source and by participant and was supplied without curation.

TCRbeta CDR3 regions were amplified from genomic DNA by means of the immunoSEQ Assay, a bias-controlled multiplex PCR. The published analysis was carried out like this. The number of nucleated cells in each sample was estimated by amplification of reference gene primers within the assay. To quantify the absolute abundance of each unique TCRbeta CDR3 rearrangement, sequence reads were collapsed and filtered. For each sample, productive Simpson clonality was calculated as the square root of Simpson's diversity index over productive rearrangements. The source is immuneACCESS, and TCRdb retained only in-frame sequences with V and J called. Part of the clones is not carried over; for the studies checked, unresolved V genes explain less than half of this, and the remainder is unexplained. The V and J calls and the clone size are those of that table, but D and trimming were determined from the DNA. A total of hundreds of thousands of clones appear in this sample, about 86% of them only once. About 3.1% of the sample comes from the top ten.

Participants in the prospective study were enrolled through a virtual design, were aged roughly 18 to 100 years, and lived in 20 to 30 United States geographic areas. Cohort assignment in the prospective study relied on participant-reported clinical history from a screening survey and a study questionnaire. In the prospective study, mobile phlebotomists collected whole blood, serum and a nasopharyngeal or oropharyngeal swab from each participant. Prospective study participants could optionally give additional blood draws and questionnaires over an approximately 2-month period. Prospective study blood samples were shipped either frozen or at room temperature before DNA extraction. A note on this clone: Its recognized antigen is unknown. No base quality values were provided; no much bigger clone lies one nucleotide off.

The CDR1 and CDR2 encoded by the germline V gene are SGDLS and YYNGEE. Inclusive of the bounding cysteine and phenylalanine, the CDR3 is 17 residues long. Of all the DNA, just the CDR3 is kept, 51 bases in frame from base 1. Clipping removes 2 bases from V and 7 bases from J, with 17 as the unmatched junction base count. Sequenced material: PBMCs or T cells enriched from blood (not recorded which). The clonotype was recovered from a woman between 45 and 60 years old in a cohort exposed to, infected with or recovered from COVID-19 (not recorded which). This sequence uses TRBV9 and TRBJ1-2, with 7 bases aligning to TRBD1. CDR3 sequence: CASSVGQVPSAGSGYTF. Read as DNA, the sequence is TGTGCCAGCAGCGTCGGACAGGTTCCATCCGCAGGTTCTGGCTACACCTTC.